This T cell receptor (beta chain) was sequenced for a study of blood T cell repertoires in COVID-19. Whole-study context: Spain, Italy and the United States supplied samples that represented acute and convalescent COVID-19.

V lost 2 bases and J 4 bases, leaving 9 bases between the germline ends. This CDR3 spans 13 amino acids. Germline V CDR1 and CDR2: SGHDT, YYEEEE. Using immunoSEQ multiplex PCR, the repertoire was profiled, and TCRdb retains in-frame clones only, with some absent. The table lists approximately 280,000 clones, 75% to 90% of them singletons. In its sample, this clone was seen once. This sequence was found in a man between 40 and 49 years old with acute or convalescent COVID-19. The sequenced sample consisted of peripheral blood. The rearrangement uses TRBV5-6 and TRBJ1-2; D unclear. This CDR3 reads CASSLRGGYGYTF. The CDR3, as DNA: TGTGCCAGCAGCTTACGGGGAGGCTATGGCTACACCTTC.